A single sample gave rise to the 16 T cell receptor beta chains below, sequenced in a study of cytomegalovirus exposure and HLA in healthy donors. Primers for the PCR totalled 60 Vbeta and 13 Jbeta. Generated by immunoSEQ multiplex PCR, the TCRdb table keeps only in-frame clones and is missing some. The sample yields about 150,000 clones, 65% to 80% seen once. Sequenced: PBMCs. The receptors were sampled from a middle-aged woman in good health and CMV-seronegative.

This clone was seen a handful of times. The gene calls are TRBV7-9 and TRBJ1-1; TRBD1 matches 8 bases. The germline V gene encodes CDR1 SEHNR and CDR2 FQNEAQ (reference sequence). V lost 8 bases, J lost 1 base, and 0 bases stayed unmatched. The CDR3 covers 12 residues. DNA for the CDR3: TGTGCCAGCGGGACAGGGAACACTGAAGCTTTCTTT. Translation: CASGTGNTEAFF.

This clone was seen just once. V is TRBV18 and J is TRBJ2-5; D unclear. Germline CDR1 KGHSH, CDR2 LQKENI. V dropped 2 bases and J dropped 7 bases, with 8 bases sitting between them. The CDR3 is 12 residues long. CDR3 residues: CASSPSFGTQYF. The CDR3 nucleotides are TGTGCCAGCTCACCATCTTTCGGGACCCAGTACTTC. Full variable domain (rest looked up from reference TRBV18 and TRBJ2-5): NAGVMQNPRHLVRRRGQEARLRCSPMKGHSHVYWYRQLPEEGLKFMVYLQKENIIDESGMPKERFSAEFPKEGPSILRIQQVVRGDSAAYFCASSPSFGTQYFGPGTRLLVL.

In this sample, this clone turned up once. The chain links TRBV7-9 to TRBJ2-1, with TRBD2 identical over 9 bases. The CDR3 is 14 amino acids. V shed 8 bases, J shed 4 bases, and the junction held 6 bases outside the gene matches. The germline V gene encodes CDR1 SEHNR and CDR2 FQNEAQ (reference sequence). The CDR3: CASGGGVSYNEQFF. The CDR3 bases are TGTGCCAGCGGCGGGGGGGTATCTTACAATGAGCAGTTCTTC.

The chain recombines TRBV14 with TRBJ1-4; no definite D call. Germline loops: CDR1 SGHDN, CDR2 FVKESK. Trimming pared 0 bases from V and 6 bases from J, leaving 14 bases between. The CDR3 loop spans 16 amino acids. The CDR3 here is CASSQDPMWEDEKLFF. The DNA for the CDR3 is TGTGCCAGCAGCCAAGATCCCATGTGGGAGGATGAAAAACTGTTTTTT.

This clone was counted between two and nine times. The gene calls are TRBV28 and TRBJ2-7, with 8 bases lining up with TRBD1. V shed 10 bases, J shed 1 base, and the junction held 6 bases outside the gene matches. Germline V gives CDR1 MDHEN, CDR2 SYDVKM. CDR3 length: 13 amino acids. CDR3 sequence (DNA): TGTGCCACCACCCGGGACAGGTCCTACGAGCAGTACTTC. It codes for CATTRDRSYEQYF. The full variable domain, completed using reference TRBV28 and TRBJ2-7, is DVKVTQSSRYLVKRTGEKVFLECVQDMDHENMFWYRQDPGLGLRLIYFSYDVKMKEKGDIPEGYSVSREKKERFSLILESASTNQTSMYLCATTRDRSYEQYFGPGTRLTVT.

This chain uses TRBV27 with TRBJ1-1, with TRBD1 as a possible D gene (5 bases). Between the trimmed V and J ends, which lost 2 bases and 3 bases, there was a span of 13 bases. Looked up from germline, CDR1 is MNHEY and CDR2 is SMNVEV (reference sequence). The CDR3 consists of 15 residues. The CDR3 region is CASSLAGMGDTEAFF. CDR3 DNA sequence: TGTGCCAGCAGTTTAGCGGGGATGGGGGACACTGAAGCTTTCTTT.

This clone turned up a few times. The rearrangement uses TRBV2 and TRBJ1-1, with 9 bases that match TRBD1. The germline V gene has CDR1 SNHLY and CDR2 FYNNEI. Trimming at V came to 6 bases and at J to 3 bases, leaving 5 bases not matched to a gene. The CDR3 has 14 residues. The CDR3, as DNA: TGTGCCAGCAGCCCCGACAGGGGGTACACTGAAGCTTTCTTT. It codes for CASSPDRGYTEAFF.

The V gene is TRBV4-1, the J gene TRBJ1-3, with D uncertain. V was pared by 1 base and J by 11 bases, with 15 bases between. CDR3 length: 14 amino acids. CDR1 MGHRA and CDR2 YSYEKL come from the germline V gene. CDR3 coding DNA: TGCGCCAGCAGCCAAGTTGTCTCTCCGAGGTCCATATATTTT. Translated: CASSQVVSPRSIYF.

This clone has a handful of counts. V and J are TRBV28 and TRBJ2-7; 15 bases map to TRBD2. CDR1 is MDHEN, CDR2 SYDVKM, per germline. The CDR3 has 18 residues. V gave up 3 bases and J gave up 12 bases; unmatched junction bases: 18. In DNA form, the CDR3 reads TGTGCCAGCAGTTTCCGTATGGGACTAGCGGGGGGTCCAGGCAGCGGGTACTTC. Translation: CASSFRMGLAGGPGSGYF.

This chain links TRBV9 with TRBJ2-3, with 14 bases identical to TRBD2. This CDR3 region has 16 residues. J lost 3 bases, V lost 3 bases, and 3 bases had no gene match. Germline V gene sequence: CDR1 SGDLS, CDR2 YYNGEE. CDR3 bases: TGTGCCAGCAGCGACGGACTAGCGGGAGGTACAGATACGCAGTATTTT. Protein: CASSDGLAGGTDTQYF.

The chain links TRBV19 to TRBJ1-1; unclear D gene. The germline CDR1 and CDR2 sequences are LNHDA and SQIVND (reference sequence). The CDR3 is 12 residues long. V was pared by 4 bases and J by 11 bases, with 14 bases between. DNA for the CDR3: TGTGCCAGTAGTACCCCCCCGGGGAATGCTTTCTTT. Its translation is CASSTPPGNAFF.

A word on this clone: Other DNA sequences in the same sample also yield this CDR3. The chain is built from TRBV5-1 and TRBJ1-5; no reliable D call. Germline V gene data show CDR1 as SGHRS and CDR2 as YFSETQ. V was pared by 0 bases and J by 0 bases, with 7 bases between. The CDR3 has 15 residues. The CDR3: CASSLAGGSNQPQHF. CDR3 nucleotides: TGCGCCAGCAGCTTGGCGGGAGGTAGCAATCAGCCCCAGCATTTT.

The chain links TRBV19 to TRBJ1-1; D not certain. Germline CDR1 reads LNHDA; CDR2 reads SQIVND (reference sequence). The V end lost 7 bases, the J end lost 3 bases, and 15 bases lay between the germline ends. The CDR3 is 14 amino acids. This CDR3 reads CASTPRRTDTEAFF. The CDR3 coding sequence is TGTGCCAGTACCCCACGGAGGACGGACACTGAAGCTTTCTTT.

The genes are TRBV2 and TRBJ2-3, with 7 bases that match TRBD1. J lost 1 base, V lost 4 bases, and 5 bases had no gene match. In germline, CDR1 is SNHLY, CDR2 FYNNEI. CDR3 length: 15 residues. The CDR3 spells CASSVRGLGTDTQYF. For the CDR3, the DNA is TGTGCCAGCAGTGTCAGGGGGTTAGGCACAGATACGCAGTATTTT.

This rearrangement joins TRBV4-1 to TRBJ2-2; possibly TRBD2 for D (6 bases). There are 17 residues in the CDR3. Trimming cost V 1 base and J 3 bases, with 15 bases left between them. Germline V CDR1 and CDR2: MGHRA, YSYEKL. The CDR3 DNA is TGCGCCAGCAGCCAAGTCTACGGCCAGCGGGACACCGGGGAGCTGTTTTTT. It translates to CASSQVYGQRDTGELFF.

The chain employs TRBV5-4 and TRBJ1-1; D is undetermined. Germline values: CDR1 SGHNT, CDR2 YYREEE (reference sequence). Deletions cut 4 bases from V and 8 bases from J, with 15 bases between. The CDR3 totals 13 residues. CDR3 in DNA: TGTGCCAGCAGCACTGGAGGGCGGAGGGAAGCTTTCTTT. Its protein product is CASSTGGRREAFF.